This T cell receptor (beta chain) was sequenced for a study of blood T cell repertoires in COVID-19 (dated by TCRdb to 2020 to 2021). About the full investigation: Samples covering the acute and convalescent phases of COVID-19 were provided by collaborators in the United States, Italy and Spain. The material from the prospective study consisted of cDNA or gDNA derived from T cells, B-cell-depleted T cells, or PBMCs. Subjects who had been exposed to COVID-19, were actively infected with it, or had recovered from it provided the deeply sampled blood TCRbeta repertoires that made up the dataset. The repertoires were released in a freely available public database intended as a resource for research on the immune response to SARS-CoV-2. Samples were obtained from the ongoing ImmuneRACE study (first 160 participants) and from 1,254 subjects provided by 6 global collaborators. Sample metadata almost always included a de-identified subject ID, COVID-19 status, age in years and sex. HLA class I and class II types, where available, came from metadata supplied by the sample provider rather than from assay-based typing.

The CDR3 spans 14 residues, from the cysteine through the phenylalanine. The kept DNA is CDR3 alone, 42 bases in frame from the first base. CDR1 is given as MGHRA and CDR2 as YSYEKL, both from the germline V gene. The V end loses 0 bases and the J end loses 11 bases, and a stretch of 16 bases separates them. The study at large found these results: How much clinical and demographic metadata was included differed by source and by participant, and the metadata was provided uncurated.

For this clone: The antigen this receptor binds is unknown. No base quality values were provided; no much bigger clone lies one nucleotide off.

TCRbeta CDR3 regions were amplified from genomic DNA using the immunoSEQ Assay, a bias-controlled multiplex PCR. As for how the authors treated the data: The number of nucleated cells in each sample was estimated by amplification of reference gene primers within the assay. To quantify the absolute abundance of each unique TCRbeta CDR3 rearrangement, sequence reads were collapsed and filtered. For each sample, productive Simpson clonality was calculated as the square root of Simpson's diversity index across productive rearrangements. The immuneACCESS repertoire file appears here via TCRdb, limited to in-frame rearrangements. These files lack a portion of the clones; in checked studies, under half of the deficit traces to unresolved V genes, and the cause of the others is not known. V, J and clone size reflect that table, while D and trimming were determined from the DNA. Recorded for this sample are about 140,000 clones; more than 65% of them occurred a single time. In total, the top ten clones hold about a tenth of the sample.

Collaborating institutions collected whole blood in K2EDTA tubes following their own protocols. For TCRbeta analysis, collaborator samples were shipped as frozen whole blood, as isolated PBMCs, or as DNA extracted from either sample type. The sequencing sample was made of peripheral blood. The rearrangement joined TRBV4-1 to TRBJ1-1; the D gene identity is not certain. This sequence originates from a man between 60 and 75 years old with active or convalescent COVID-19. The bases read TGCGCCAGCAGCCAAGACCCAACTCAGACTCGGGCTTTCTTT. Translation gives CASSQDPTQTRAFF.